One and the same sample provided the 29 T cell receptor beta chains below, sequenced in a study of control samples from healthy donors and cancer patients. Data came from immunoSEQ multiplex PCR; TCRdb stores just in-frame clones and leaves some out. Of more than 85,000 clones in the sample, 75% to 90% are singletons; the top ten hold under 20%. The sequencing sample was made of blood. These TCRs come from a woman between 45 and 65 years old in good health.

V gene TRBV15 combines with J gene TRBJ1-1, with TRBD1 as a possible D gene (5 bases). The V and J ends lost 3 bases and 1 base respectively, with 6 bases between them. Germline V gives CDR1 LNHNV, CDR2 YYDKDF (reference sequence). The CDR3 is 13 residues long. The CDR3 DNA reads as TGTGCCACCAGCAGGACAGCGAACACTGAAGCTTTCTTT. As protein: CATSRTANTEAFF. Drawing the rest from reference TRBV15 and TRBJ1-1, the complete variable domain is DAMVIQNPRYQVTQFGKPVTLSCSQTLNHNVMYWYQQKSSQAPKLLFHYYDKDFNNEADTPDNFQSRRPNTSFCFLDIRSPGLGDTAMYLCATSRTANTEAFFGQGTRLTVV.

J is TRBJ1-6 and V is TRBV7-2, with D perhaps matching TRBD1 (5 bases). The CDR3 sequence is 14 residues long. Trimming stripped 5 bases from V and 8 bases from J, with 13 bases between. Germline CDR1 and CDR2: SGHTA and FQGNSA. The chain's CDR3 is CASSPDNGYSPLHF. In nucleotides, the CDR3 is TGTGCCAGCAGCCCGGACAATGGGTATTCACCCCTCCACTTT.

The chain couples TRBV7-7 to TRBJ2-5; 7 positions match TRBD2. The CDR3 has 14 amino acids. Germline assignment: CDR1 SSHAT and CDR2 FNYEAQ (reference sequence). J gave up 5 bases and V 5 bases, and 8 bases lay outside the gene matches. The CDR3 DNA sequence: TGTGCCAGCAGCCGAAGCGGGATCCAGGAGACCCAGTACTTC. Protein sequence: CASSRSGIQETQYF. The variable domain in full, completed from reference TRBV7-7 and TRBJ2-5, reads GAGVSQSPRYKVTKRGQDVTLRCDPISSHATLYWYQQALGQGPEFLTYFNYEAQPDKSGLPSDRFSAERPEGSISTLTIQRTEQRDSAMYRCASSRSGIQETQYFGPGTRLLVL.

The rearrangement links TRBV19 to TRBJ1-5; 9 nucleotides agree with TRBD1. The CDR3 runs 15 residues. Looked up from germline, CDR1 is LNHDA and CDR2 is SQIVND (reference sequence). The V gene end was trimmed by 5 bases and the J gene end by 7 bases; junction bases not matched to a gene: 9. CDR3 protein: CASSWGTGSGQPQHF. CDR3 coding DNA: TGTGCCAGTAGTTGGGGGACAGGGAGTGGGCAGCCCCAGCATTTT.

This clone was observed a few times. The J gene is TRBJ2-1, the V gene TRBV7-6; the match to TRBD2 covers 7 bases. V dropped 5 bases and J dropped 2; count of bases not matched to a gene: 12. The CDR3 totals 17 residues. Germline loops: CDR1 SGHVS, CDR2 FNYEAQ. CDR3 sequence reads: CASSRRVQRGPYNEQFF. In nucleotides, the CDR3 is TGTGCCAGCAGCCGGAGGGTCCAGCGGGGACCCTACAATGAGCAGTTCTTC.

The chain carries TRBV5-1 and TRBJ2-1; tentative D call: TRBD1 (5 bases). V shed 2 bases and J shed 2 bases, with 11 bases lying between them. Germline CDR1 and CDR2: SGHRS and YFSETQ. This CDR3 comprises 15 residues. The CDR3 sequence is CASSFPRVPYNEQFF. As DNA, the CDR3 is TGCGCCAGCAGCTTTCCCAGGGTCCCCTACAATGAGCAGTTCTTC.

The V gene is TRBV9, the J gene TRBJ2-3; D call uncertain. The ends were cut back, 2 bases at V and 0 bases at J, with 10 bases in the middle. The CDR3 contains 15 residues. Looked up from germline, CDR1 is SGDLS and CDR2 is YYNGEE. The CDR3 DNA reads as TGTGCCAGCAGCGTCCGGGCCCAGAGCACAGATACGCAGTATTTT. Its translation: CASSVRAQSTDTQYF. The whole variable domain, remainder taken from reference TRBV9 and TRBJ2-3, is DSGVTQTPKHLITATGQRVTLRCSPRSGDLSVYWYQQSLDQGLQFLIQYYNGEERAKGNILERFSAQQFPDLHSELNLSSLELGDSALYFCASSVRAQSTDTQYFGPGTRLTVL.

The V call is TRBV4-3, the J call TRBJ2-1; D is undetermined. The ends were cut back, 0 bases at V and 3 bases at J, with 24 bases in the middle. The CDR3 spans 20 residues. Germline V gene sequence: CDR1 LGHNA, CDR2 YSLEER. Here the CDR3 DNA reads TGCGCCAGCAGCCAAGAAATTGTATTGGTCGACTCAGTCGTCTACAATGAGCAGTTCTTC. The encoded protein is CASSQEIVLVDSVVYNEQFF.

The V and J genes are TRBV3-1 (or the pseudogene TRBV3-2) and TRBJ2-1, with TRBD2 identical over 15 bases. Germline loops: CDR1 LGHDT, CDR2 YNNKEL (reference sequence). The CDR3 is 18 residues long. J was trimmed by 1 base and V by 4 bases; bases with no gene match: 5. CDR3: CASSPGTSGRHSYNEQFF. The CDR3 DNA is TGTGCCAGCAGCCCAGGGACTAGCGGGAGGCATTCCTACAATGAGCAGTTCTTC.

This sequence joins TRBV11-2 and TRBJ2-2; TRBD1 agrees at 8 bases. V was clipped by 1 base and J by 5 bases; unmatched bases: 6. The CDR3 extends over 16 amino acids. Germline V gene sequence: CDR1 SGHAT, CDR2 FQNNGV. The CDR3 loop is CASSLGQGAGTGELFF. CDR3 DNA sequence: TGTGCCAGCAGCTTAGGTCAGGGGGCTGGAACCGGGGAGCTGTTTTTT.

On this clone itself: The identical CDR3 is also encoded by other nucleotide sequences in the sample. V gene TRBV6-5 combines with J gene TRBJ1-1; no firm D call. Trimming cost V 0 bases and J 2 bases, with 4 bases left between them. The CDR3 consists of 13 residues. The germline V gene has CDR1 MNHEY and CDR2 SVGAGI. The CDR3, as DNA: TGTGCCAGCAGTTACTCGGCAAACACTGAAGCTTTCTTT. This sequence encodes CASSYSANTEAFF.

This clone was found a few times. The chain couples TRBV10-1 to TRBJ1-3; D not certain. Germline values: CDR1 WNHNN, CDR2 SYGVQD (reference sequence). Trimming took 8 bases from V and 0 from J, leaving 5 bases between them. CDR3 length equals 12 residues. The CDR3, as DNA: TGCGCCAGCGGGGACTCTGGAAACACCATATATTTT. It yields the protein CASGDSGNTIYF.

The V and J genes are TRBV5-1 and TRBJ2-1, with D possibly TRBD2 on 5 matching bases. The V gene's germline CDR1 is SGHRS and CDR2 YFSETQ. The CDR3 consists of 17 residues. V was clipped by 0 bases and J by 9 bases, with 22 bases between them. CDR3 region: CASSLAVVAASYSEQFF. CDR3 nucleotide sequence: TGCGCCAGCAGCTTGGCCGTCGTCGCCGCTAGCTACTCTGAGCAGTTCTTC.

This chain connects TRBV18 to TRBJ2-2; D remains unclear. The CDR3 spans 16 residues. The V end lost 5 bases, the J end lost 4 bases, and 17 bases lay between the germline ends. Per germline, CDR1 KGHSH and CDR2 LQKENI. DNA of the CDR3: TGTGCCAGCTCATCTTGGGCCCCAGGAGTCACCGGGGAGCTGTTTTTT. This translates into CASSSWAPGVTGELFF.

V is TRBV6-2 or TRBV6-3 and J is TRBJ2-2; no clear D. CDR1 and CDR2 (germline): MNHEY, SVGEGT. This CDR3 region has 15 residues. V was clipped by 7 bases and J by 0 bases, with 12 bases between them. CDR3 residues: CASNPRSPNTGELFF. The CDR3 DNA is TGTGCCAGCAACCCTAGGTCTCCGAACACCGGGGAGCTGTTTTTT.

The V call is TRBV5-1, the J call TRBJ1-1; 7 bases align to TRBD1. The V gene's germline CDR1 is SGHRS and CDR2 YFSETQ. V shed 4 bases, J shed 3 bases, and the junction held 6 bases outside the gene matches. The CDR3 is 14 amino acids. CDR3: CASSSPTGDTEAFF. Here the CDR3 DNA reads TGCGCCAGCAGCAGCCCTACAGGGGACACTGAAGCTTTCTTT.

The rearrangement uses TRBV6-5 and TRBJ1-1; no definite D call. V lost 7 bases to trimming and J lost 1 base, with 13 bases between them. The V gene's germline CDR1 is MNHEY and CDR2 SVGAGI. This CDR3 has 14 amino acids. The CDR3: CASTQREGNTEAFF. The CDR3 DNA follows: TGTGCCAGCACCCAGAGGGAGGGGAACACTGAAGCTTTCTTT.

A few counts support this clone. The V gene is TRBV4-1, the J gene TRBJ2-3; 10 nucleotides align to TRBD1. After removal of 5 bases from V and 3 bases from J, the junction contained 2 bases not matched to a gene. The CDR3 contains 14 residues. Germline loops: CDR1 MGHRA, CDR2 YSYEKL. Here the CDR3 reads CASSGGQGTDTQYF. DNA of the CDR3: TGCGCCAGCAGCGGGGGACAGGGGACAGATACGCAGTATTTT.

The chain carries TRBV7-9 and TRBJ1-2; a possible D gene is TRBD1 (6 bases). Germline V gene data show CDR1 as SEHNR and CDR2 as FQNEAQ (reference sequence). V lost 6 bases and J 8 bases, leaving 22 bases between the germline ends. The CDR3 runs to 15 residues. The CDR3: CASSPVQGALKGYTF. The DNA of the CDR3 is TGTGCCAGCAGTCCCGTACAGGGCGCTTTAAAGGGCTACACCTTC.

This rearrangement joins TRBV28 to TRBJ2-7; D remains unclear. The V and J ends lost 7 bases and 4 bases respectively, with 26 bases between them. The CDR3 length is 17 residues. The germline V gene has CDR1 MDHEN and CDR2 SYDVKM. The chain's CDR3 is CASTPRNRIRSPYEQYV. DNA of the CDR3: TGTGCCAGCACCCCTCGGAACCGGATTCGTTCGCCTTACGAGCAGTACGTC.

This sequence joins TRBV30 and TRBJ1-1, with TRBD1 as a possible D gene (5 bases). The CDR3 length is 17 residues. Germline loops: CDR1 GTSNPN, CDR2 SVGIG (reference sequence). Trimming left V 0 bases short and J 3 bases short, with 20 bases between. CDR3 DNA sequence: TGTGCCTGGAGTGTACCAGGGAAAGGGTTCCTCGACACTGAAGCTTTCTTT. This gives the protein CAWSVPGKGFLDTEAFF. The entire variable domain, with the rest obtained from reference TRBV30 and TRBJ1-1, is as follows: SQTIHQWPATLVQPVGSPLSLECTVEGTSNPNLYWYRQAAGRGLQLLFYSVGIGQISSEVPQNLSASRPQDRQFILSSKKLLLSDSGFYLCAWSVPGKGFLDTEAFFGQGTRLTVV.

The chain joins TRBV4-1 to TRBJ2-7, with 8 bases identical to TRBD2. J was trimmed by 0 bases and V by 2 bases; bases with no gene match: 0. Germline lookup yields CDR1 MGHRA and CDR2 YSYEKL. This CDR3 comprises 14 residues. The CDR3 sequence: CASSQTSGSYEQYF. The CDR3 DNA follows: TGCGCCAGCAGCCAAACTAGCGGCTCCTACGAGCAGTACTTC.

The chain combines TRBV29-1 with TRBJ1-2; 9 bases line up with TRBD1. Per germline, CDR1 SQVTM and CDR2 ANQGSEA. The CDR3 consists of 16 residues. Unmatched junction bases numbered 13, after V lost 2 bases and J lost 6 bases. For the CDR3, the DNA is TGCAGCGTTGAAAAGTGGTCCGGACAGGGGTATAATGGCTACACCTTC. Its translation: CSVEKWSGQGYNGYTF.

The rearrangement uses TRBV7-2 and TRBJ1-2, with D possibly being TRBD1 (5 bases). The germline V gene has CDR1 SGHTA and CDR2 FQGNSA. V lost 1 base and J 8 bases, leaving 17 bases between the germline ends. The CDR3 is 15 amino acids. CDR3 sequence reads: CASSLGPWQGGGYTF. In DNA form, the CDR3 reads TGTGCCAGCAGCTTAGGACCTTGGCAGGGCGGCGGCTACACCTTC.

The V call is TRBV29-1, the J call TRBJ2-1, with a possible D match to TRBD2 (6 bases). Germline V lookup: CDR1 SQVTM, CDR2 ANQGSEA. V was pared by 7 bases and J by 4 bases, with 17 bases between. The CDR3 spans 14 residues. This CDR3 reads CSAEAGLNYNEQFF. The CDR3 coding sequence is TGCAGCGCTGAGGCGGGACTCAATTACAATGAGCAGTTCTTC.

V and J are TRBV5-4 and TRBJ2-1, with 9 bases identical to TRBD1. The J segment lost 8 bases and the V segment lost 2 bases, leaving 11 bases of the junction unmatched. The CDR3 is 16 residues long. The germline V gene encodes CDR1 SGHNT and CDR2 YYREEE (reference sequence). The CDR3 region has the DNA TGTGCCAGCAGCTTTCAGGACAGGGGAGAACGCGATGAGCAGTTCTTC. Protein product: CASSFQDRGERDEQFF. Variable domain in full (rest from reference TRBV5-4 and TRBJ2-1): ETGVTQSPTHLIKTRGQQVTLRCSSQSGHNTVSWYQQALGQGPQFIFQYYREEENGRGNFPPRFSGLQFPNYSSELNVNALELDDSALYLCASSFQDRGERDEQFFGPGTRLTVL.

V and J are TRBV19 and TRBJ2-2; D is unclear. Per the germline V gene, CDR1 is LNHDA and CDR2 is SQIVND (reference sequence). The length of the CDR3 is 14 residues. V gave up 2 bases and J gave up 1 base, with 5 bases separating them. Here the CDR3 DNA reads TGTGCCAGTAGTATATCTCAGAACACCGGGGAGCTGTTTTTT. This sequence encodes CASSISQNTGELFF.

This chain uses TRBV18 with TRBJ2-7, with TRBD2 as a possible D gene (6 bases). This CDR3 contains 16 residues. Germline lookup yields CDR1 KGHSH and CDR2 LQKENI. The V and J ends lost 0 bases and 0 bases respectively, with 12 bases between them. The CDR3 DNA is TGTGCCAGCTCACCACCTACTGTCGGGGGCTCCTACGAGCAGTACTTC. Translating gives CASSPPTVGGSYEQYF.

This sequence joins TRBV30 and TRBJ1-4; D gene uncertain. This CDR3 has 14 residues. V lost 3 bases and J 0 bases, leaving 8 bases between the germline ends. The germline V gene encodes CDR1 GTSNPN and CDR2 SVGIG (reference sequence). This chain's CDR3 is CAWRQAATNEKLFF. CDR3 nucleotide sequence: TGTGCCTGGAGACAAGCTGCAACTAATGAAAAACTGTTTTTT.